The 12 T cell receptor beta chains below were found in one sample sequenced in a study of blood T cell repertoires in COVID-19. Profiling relied on immunoSEQ multiplex PCR, and the TCRdb table lists in-frame clones only, not all of them. The sample has about 70,000 clones; around nine tenths are singletons. The specimen sequenced was peripheral blood. These receptors all stem from a woman between 18 and 29 years old with acute or convalescent COVID-19.

This chain joins TRBV7-9 and TRBJ1-1; possibly TRBD1 for D (6 bases). There are 12 residues in the CDR3. The germline V and J ends were trimmed by 4 bases and 8 bases, with 11 bases remaining between them. The V gene's germline CDR1 is SEHNR and CDR2 FQNEAQ (reference sequence). DNA of the CDR3: TGTGCCAGCAGCTCATCAGGGGTAGAAGCTTTCTTT. This sequence encodes CASSSSGVEAFF.

The chain carries TRBV27 and TRBJ2-7; D is unresolved. Trimming removed 2 bases at V and 2 bases at J, with 4 bases between. Per the germline V gene, CDR1 is MNHEY and CDR2 is SMNVEV (reference sequence). The length of the CDR3 is 12 residues. The CDR3 bases are TGTGCCAGCAGTTTACAAACCTACGAGCAGTACTTC. Translated: CASSLQTYEQYF.

The V call is TRBV29-1, the J call TRBJ2-7; no clear D gene. Germline V gene data show CDR1 as SQVTM and CDR2 as ANQGSEA. The CDR3 is 12 residues long. The V gene lost 7 bases and the J gene lost 2 bases, with 12 bases spanning the gap. The CDR3 nucleotides read TGCAGCGCGGTGGCTGTACCCTACGAGCAGTACTTC. As protein: CSAVAVPYEQYF.

The rearrangement links TRBV4-3 to TRBJ2-6, with a tentative D call TRBD1 (6 bases). The CDR3 is made up of 15 amino acids. The germline gives CDR1 LGHNA, CDR2 YSLEER. V lost 3 bases and J 0 bases, leaving 6 bases between the germline ends. The DNA for the CDR3 is TGCGCCAGCAGCCAGGACAGCTCTGGGGCCAACGTCCTGACTTTC. Translation gives CASSQDSSGANVLTF.

With regard to this clone: At the DNA level, this CDR3 is encoded by other sequences in the same sample as well. J is TRBJ2-1 and V is TRBV9; 7 positions agree with TRBD2. The CDR3 contains 14 residues. Trimming cost V 0 bases and J 6 bases; bases outside gene matches: 3. The germline V gene has CDR1 SGDLS and CDR2 YYNGEE. The CDR3 sequence is CASSVAGGGNEQFF. For the CDR3, the DNA is TGTGCCAGCAGCGTAGCGGGAGGCGGCAATGAGCAGTTCTTC.

The rearrangement links TRBV27 to TRBJ2-1; D possibly corresponds to TRBD1 (6 bases). V gave up 2 bases and J gave up 4 bases, with 9 bases separating them. This CDR3 is built from 14 residues. In germline, CDR1 is MNHEY, CDR2 SMNVEV (reference sequence). The DNA of the CDR3 is TGTGCCAGCAGTTTACAGGGGCCATACAATGAGCAGTTCTTC. Translated, it gives CASSLQGPYNEQFF.

The rearrangement uses TRBV28 and TRBJ2-5; a weak D match, TRBD2 (5 bases). V lost 3 bases, J lost 1 base, and 9 bases lay in between. The V gene's germline CDR1 is MDHEN and CDR2 SYDVKM. This CDR3 contains 14 residues. The CDR3 DNA reads as TGTGCCAGCAGTTTCGTTCGGGGCCAAGAGACCCAGTACTTC. Residues: CASSFVRGQETQYF.

The genes are TRBV4-1 and TRBJ1-2, with TRBD1 matching 9 bases. Germline V CDR1 and CDR2: MGHRA, YSYEKL. With V trimmed by 0 bases and J by 5 bases, 16 bases remained unmatched. The CDR3 loop spans 19 amino acids. DNA of the CDR3: TGCGCCAGCAGCCAAGATTCCCCGGGACAGGGTTTAGGGGCATATGGCTACACCTTC. Its protein product is CASSQDSPGQGLGAYGYTF.

This chain joins TRBV28 and TRBJ2-5; no clear D gene. Germline V gene sequence: CDR1 MDHEN, CDR2 SYDVKM. The CDR3 runs 11 residues. Trimming took off 9 bases at V and 5 bases at J, with 10 bases between the two ends. The DNA of the CDR3 is TGTGCCAGTTCCGAGAGGGAGACCCAGTACTTC. Its translation is CASSERETQYF.

J is TRBJ1-5 and V is TRBV19; D remains ambiguous. CDR1 is LNHDA and CDR2 is SQIVND in the germline V gene (reference sequence). Trimming removed 7 bases at V and 5 bases at J, with 21 bases between. The CDR3 runs to 16 residues. CDR3 amino acids: CASTRSSTVAHQPQHF. CDR3 bases: TGTGCCAGTACCCGGAGCTCAACTGTCGCCCATCAGCCCCAGCATTTT.

The chain combines TRBV19 with TRBJ1-5, with TRBD1 matching 8 bases. With V trimmed by 2 bases and J by 2 bases, 2 bases remained unmatched. The CDR3 runs to 15 residues. Germline assignment: CDR1 LNHDA and CDR2 SQIVND (reference sequence). The CDR3 DNA follows: TGTGCCAGTAGTATACCAGGGGGCCGCAATCAGCCCCAGCATTTT. This encodes CASSIPGGRNQPQHF.

The chain recombines TRBV27 with TRBJ1-2; no clear D. This CDR3 is built from 15 residues. Germline CDR1 is MNHEY and CDR2 is SMNVEV (reference sequence). V was pared by 1 base and J by 4 bases, with 13 bases between. CDR3 nucleotide sequence: TGTGCCAGCAGTTTATTCGGCAGGTCATCCTATGGCTACACCTTC. Translated: CASSLFGRSSYGYTF.